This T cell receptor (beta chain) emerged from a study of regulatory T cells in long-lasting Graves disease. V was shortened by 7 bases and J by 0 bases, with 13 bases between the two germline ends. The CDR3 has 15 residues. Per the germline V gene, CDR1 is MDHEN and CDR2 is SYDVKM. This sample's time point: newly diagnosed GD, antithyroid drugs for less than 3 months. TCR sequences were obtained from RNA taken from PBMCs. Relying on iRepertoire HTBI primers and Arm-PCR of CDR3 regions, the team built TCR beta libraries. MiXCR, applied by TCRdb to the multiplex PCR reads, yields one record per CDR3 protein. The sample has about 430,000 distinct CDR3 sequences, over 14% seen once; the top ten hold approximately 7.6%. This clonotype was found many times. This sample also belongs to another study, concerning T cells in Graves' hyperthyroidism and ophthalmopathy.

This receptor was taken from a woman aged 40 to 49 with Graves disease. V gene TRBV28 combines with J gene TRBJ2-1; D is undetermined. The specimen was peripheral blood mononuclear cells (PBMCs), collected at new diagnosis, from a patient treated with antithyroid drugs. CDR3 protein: CASNQAGFSYNEQFF. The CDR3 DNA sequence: TGTGCCAGCAATCAAGCAGGTTTCTCCTACAATGAGCAGTTCTTC. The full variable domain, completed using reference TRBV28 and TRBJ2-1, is DVKVTQSSRYLVKRTGEKVFLECVQDMDHENMFWYRQDPGLGLRLIYFSYDVKMKEKGDIPEGYSVSREKKERFSLILESASTNQTSMYLCASNQAGFSYNEQFFGPGTRLTVL.